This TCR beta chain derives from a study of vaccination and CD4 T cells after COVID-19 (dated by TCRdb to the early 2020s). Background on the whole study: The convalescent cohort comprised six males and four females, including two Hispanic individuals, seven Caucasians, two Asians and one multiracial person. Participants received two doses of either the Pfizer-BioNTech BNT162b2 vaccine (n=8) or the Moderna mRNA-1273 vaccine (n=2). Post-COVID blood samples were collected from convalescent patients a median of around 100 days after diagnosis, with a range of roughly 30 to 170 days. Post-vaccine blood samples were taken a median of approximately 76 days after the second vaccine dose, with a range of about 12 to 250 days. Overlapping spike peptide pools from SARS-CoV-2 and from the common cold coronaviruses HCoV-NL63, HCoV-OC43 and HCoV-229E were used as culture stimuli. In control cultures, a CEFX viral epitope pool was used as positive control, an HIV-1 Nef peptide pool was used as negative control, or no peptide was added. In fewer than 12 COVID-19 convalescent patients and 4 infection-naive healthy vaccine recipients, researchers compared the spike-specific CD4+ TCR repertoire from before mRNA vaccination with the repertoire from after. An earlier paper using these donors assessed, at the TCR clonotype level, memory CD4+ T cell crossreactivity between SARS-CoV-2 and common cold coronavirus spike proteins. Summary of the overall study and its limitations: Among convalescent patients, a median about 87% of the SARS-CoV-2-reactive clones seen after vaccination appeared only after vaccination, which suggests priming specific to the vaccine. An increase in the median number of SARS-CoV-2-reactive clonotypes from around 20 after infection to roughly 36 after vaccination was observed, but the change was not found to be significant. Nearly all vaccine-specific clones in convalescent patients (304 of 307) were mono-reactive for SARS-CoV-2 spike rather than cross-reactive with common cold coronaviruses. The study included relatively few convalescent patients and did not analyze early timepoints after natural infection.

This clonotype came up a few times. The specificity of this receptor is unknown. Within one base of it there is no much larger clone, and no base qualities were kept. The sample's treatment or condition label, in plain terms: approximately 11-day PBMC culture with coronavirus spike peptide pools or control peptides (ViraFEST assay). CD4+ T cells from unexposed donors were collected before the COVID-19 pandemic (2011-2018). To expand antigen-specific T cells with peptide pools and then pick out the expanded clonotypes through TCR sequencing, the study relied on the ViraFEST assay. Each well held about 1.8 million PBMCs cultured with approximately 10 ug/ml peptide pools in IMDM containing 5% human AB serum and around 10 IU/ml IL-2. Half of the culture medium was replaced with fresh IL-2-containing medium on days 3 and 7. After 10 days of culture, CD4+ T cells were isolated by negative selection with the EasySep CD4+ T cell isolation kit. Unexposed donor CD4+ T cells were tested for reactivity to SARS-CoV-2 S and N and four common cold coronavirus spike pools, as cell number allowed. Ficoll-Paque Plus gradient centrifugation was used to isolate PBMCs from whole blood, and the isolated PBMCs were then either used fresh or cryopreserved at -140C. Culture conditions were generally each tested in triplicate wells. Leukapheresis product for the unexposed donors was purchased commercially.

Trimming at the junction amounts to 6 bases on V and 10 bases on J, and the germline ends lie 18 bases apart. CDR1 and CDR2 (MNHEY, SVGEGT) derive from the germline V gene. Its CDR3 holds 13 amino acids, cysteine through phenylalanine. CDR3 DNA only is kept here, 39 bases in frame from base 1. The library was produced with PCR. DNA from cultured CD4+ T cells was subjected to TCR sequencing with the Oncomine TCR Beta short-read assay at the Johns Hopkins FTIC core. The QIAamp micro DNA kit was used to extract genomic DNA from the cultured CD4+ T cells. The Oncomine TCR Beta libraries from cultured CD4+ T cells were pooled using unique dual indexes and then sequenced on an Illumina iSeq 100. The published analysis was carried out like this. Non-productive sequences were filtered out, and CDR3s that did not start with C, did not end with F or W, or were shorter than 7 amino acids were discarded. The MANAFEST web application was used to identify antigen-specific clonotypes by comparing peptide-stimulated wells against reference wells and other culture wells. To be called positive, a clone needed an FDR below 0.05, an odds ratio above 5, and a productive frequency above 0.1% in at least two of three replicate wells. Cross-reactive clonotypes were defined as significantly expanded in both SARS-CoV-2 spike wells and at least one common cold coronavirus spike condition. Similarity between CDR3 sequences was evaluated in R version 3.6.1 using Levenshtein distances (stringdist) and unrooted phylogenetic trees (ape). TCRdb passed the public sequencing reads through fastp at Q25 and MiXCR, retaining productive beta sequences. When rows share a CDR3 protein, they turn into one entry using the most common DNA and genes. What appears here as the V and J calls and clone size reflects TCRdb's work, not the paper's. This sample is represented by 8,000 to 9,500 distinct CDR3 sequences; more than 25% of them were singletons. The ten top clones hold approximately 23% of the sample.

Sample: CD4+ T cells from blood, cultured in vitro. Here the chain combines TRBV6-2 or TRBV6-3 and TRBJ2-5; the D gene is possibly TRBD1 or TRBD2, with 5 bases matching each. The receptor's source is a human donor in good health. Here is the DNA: TGTGCCAGCAGGGGAAGGGGCCCCGGAGGCCAGTACTTC. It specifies CASRGRGPGGQYF.